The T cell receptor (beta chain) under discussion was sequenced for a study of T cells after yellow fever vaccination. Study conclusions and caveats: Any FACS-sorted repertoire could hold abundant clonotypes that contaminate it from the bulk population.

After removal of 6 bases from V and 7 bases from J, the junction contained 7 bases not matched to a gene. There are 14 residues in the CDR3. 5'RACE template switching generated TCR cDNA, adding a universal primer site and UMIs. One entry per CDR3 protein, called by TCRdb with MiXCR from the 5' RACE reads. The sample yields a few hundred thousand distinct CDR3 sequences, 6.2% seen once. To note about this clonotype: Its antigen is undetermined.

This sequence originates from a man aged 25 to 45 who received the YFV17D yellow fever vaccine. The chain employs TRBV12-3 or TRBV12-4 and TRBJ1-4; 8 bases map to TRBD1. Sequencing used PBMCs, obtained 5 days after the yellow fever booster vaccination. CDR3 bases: TGTGCCAGCAGACCAGGGGGCTCGGGTGAAAAACTGTTTTTT. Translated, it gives CASRPGGSGEKLFF.